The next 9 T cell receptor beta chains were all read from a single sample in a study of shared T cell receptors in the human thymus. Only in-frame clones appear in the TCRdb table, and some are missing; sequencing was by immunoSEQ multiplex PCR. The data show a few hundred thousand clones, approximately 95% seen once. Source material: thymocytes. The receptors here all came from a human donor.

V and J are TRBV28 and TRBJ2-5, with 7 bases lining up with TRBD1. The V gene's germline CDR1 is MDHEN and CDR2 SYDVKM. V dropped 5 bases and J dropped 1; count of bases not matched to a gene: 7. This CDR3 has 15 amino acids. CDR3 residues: CASSPGQSLQETQYF. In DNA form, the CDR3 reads TGTGCCAGCAGTCCGGGACAGTCCCTCCAAGAGACCCAGTACTTC. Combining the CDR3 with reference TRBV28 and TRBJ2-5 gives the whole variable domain DVKVTQSSRYLVKRTGEKVFLECVQDMDHENMFWYRQDPGLGLRLIYFSYDVKMKEKGDIPEGYSVSREKKERFSLILESASTNQTSMYLCASSPGQSLQETQYFGPGTRLLVL.

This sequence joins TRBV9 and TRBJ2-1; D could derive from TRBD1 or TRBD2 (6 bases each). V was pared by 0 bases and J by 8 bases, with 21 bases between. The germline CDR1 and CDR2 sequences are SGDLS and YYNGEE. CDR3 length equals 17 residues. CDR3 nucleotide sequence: TGTGCCAGCAGCGTAGGGGGGGCTAGCAAAACGTGGGATGAGCAGTTCTTC. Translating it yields CASSVGGASKTWDEQFF.

In nucleotides, the CDR3 is TGCAGTGCTAGAGATTGGGCCCTGCAGTTCTTC. Amino acids: CSARDWALQFF. V and J are TRBV20-1 and TRBJ2-1; D gene unclear. Germline CDR1 DFQATT, CDR2 SNEGSKA (reference sequence). V lost 0 bases and J lost 12, with 9 bases in between. CDR3 length: 11 residues.

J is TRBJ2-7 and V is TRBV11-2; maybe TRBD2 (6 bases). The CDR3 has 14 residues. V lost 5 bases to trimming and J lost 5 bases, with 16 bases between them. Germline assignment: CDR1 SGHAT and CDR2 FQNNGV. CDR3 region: CASSPGLKDHEQYF. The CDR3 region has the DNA TGTGCCAGCAGCCCCGGACTAAAGGACCACGAGCAGTACTTC.

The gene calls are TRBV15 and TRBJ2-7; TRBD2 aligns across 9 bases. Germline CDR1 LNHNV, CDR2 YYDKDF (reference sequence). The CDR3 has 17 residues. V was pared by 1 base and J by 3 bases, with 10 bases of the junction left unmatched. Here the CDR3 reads CATSRVTPTSGDYEQYF. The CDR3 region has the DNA TGTGCCACCAGCAGAGTTACCCCGACTAGCGGTGACTACGAGCAGTACTTC.

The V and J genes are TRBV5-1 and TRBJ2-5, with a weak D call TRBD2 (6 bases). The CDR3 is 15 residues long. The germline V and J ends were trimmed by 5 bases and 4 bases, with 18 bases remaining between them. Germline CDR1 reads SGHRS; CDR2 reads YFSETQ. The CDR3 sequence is CASRPDYRRGETQYF. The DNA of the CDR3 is TGCGCCAGCAGACCGGACTACCGACGTGGAGAGACCCAGTACTTC.

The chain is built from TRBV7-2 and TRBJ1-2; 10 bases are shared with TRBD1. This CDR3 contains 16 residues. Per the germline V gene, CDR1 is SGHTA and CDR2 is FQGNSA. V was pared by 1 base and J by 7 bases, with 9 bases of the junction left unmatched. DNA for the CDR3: TGTGCCAGCAGCTTAGTCGGGACAGGGGTGGGGAGTGGCTACACCTTC. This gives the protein CASSLVGTGVGSGYTF.

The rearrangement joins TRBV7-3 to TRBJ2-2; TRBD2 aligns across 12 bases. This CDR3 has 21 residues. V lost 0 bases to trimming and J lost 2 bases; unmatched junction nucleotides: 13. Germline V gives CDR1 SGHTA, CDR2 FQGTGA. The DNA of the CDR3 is TGTGCCAGCAGCTTAACCCTAGCGGGAGGGCCCTTTGTGGGAAACACCGGGGAGCTGTTTTTT. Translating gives CASSLTLAGGPFVGNTGELFF.

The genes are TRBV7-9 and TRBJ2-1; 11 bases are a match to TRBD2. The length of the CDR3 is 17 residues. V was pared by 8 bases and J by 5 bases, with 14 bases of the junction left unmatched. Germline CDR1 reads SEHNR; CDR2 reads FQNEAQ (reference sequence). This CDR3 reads CASPPFMVAGGDNEQFF. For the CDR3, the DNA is TGTGCCAGCCCCCCTTTTATGGTAGCGGGAGGGGACAATGAGCAGTTCTTC.